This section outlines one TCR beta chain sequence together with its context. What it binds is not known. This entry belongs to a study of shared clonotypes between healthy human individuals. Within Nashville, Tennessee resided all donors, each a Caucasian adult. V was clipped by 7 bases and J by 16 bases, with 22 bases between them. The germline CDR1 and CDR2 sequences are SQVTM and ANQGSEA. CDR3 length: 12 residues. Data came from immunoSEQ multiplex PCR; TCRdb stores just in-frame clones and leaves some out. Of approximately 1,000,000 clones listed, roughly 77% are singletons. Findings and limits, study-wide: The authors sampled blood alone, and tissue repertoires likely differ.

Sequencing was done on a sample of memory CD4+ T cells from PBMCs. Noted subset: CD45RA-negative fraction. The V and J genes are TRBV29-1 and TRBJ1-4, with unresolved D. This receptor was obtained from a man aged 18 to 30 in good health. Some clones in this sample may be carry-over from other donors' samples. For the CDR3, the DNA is TGCAGCGCACGTGGGTCCCCGAGACTGCAGTTTTTT. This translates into CSARGSPRLQFF.